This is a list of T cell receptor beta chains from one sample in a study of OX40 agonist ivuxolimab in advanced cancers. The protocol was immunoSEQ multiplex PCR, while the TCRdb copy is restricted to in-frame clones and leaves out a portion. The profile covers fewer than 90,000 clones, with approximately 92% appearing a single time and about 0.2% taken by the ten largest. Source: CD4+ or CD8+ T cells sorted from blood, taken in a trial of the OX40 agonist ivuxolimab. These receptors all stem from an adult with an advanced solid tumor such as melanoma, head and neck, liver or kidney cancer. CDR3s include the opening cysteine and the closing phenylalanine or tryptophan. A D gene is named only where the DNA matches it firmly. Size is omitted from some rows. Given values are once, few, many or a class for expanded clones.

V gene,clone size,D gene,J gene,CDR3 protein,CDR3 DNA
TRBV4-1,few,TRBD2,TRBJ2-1,CASSRTQMGLADYNEQFF,TGCGCCAGCAGCCGAACGCAAATGGGACTAGCGGATTACAATGAGCAGTTCTTC
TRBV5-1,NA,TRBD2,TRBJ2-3,CASRGGVTDTQYF,TGCGCCAGCAGGGGAGGGGTCACAGATACGCAGTATTTT
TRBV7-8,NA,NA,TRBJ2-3,CASSFGQRTDTQYF,TGTGCCAGCAGCTTCGGACAGCGCACAGATACGCAGTATTTT
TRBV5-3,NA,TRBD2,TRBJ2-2,CARSSRLANNTGELFF,TGTGCCAGAAGCTCTAGACTAGCCAATAACACCGGGGAGCTGTTTTTT
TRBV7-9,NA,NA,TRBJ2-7,CAITDKAGSYEQYF,TGTGCCATAACCGATAAGGCCGGATCCTACGAGCAGTACTTC
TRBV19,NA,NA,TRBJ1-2,CASTLGDVSGYTF,TGTGCCAGTACCCTCGGGGACGTGAGTGGCTACACCTTC
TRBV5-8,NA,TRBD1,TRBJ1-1,CASSLQGRETEAFF,TGTGCCAGCAGCTTACAGGGGCGGGAGACTGAAGCTTTCTTT
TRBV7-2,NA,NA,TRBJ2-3,CASSLSGRNTDTQYF,TGTGCCAGCAGCTTATCTGGCAGAAACACAGATACGCAGTATTTT
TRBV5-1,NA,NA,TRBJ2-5,CASSLAGVGKRRETQYF,TGCGCCAGCAGCTTGGCCGGGGTAGGGAAGCGTCGAGAGACCCAGTACTTC
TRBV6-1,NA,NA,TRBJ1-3,CASSEPGVWGNTIYF,TGTGCCAGCAGTGAACCGGGGGTTTGGGGAAACACCATATATTTT
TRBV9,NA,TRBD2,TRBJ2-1,CASSGTSGRSAEQFF,TGTGCCAGCAGCGGGACTAGCGGGAGGTCGGCTGAGCAGTTCTTC
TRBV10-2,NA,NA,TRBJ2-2,CASRLVPNTGELFF,TGCGCCAGCAGACTAGTACCGAACACCGGGGAGCTGTTTTTT
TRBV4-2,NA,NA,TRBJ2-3,CASSQDKGSDTQYF,TGTGCCAGCAGCCAAGATAAGGGGTCAGATACGCAGTATTTT
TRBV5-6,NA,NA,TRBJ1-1,CASSLGLGGMNTEAFF,TGTGCCAGCAGCCTTGGTTTAGGGGGGATGAACACTGAAGCTTTCTTT
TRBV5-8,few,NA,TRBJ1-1,CASSLIAGATEAFF,TGTGCCAGCAGCTTGATCGCGGGGGCGACTGAAGCTTTCTTT
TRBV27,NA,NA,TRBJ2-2,CASRGGWRTGELFF,TGTGCCTCCCGAGGGGGGTGGCGCACCGGGGAGCTGTTTTTT
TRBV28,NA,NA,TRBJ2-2,CASSSPARTSHTGELFF,TGTGCCAGCAGCTCCCCTGCCAGGACCTCTCACACCGGGGAGCTGTTTTTT
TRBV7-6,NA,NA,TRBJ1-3,CASSPRQALSSGNTIYF,TGTGCCAGCAGCCCTCGACAGGCGCTGAGCTCTGGAAACACCATATATTTT
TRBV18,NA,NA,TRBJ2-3,CASSPAGPGGTDTQYF,TGTGCCAGCTCACCAGCCGGTCCGGGGGGCACAGATACGCAGTATTTT
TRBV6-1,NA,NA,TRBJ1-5,CASSDSNRINQPQHF,TGTGCCAGCAGTGATAGTAACAGGATTAATCAGCCCCAGCATTTT
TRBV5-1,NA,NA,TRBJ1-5,CASSLGDGLSQPQHF,TGCGCCAGCAGCTTGGGCGACGGATTGAGTCAGCCCCAGCATTTT
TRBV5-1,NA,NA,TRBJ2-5,CASSLGGRETQYF,TGCGCCAGCAGCTTGGGGGGCCGGGAGACCCAGTACTTC
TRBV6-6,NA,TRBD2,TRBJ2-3,CASSRGLAGGDTQYF,TGTGCCAGCAGTCGTGGACTAGCGGGGGGAGATACGCAGTATTTT
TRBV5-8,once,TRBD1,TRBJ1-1,CASSDGQATEAFF,TGTGCCAGCAGCGACGGACAGGCCACTGAAGCTTTCTTT
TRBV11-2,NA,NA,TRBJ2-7,CASSFRDGVYEQYF,TGTGCCAGCAGCTTCCGGGACGGGGTCTACGAGCAGTACTTC
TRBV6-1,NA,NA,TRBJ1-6,CASTLTDYNSPLHF,TGTGCCAGCACTCTGACGGACTATAATTCACCCCTCCACTTT
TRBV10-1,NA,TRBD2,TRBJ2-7,CARPRREGFSYEQYF,TGCGCCCGGCCCAGGCGGGAGGGTTTCTCCTACGAGCAGTACTTC
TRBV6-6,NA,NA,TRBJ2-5,CASSFLLRAQYF,TGTGCCAGTAGTTTCCTCCTTCGGGCCCAGTACTTC
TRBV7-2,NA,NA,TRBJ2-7,CASSLATGRATYEQYF,TGTGCCAGCAGCTTAGCGACCGGGCGGGCGACCTACGAGCAGTACTTC
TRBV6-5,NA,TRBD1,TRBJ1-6,CASTRTGGGNSPLHF,TGTGCCAGCACCAGGACAGGGGGCGGTAATTCACCCCTCCACTTT
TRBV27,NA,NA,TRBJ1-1,CASTLRQGSGEAFF,TGTGCCAGCACCTTGAGGCAGGGTTCCGGTGAAGCTTTCTTT
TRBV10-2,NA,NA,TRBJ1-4,CASTTGTEKLFF,TGCGCCAGCACCACAGGGACCGAAAAACTGTTTTTT
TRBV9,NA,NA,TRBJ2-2,CASSVEPRVETGELFF,TGTGCCAGCAGCGTAGAACCCAGGGTAGAGACCGGGGAGCTGTTTTTT
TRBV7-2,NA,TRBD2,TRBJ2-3,CASSLVASGGVADTQYF,TGTGCCAGCAGCTTAGTGGCTAGCGGGGGTGTCGCAGATACGCAGTATTTT
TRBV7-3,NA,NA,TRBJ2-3,CASTTSVGTPPYF,TGTGCCAGCACCACGTCAGTCGGGACCCCGCCGTATTTT
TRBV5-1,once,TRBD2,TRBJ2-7,CASSSRAGGPYEQYF,TGCGCCAGCAGCTCTCGAGCGGGAGGCCCCTACGAGCAGTACTTC
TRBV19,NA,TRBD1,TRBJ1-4,CASSYPGQGNEKLFF,TGTGCCAGTAGTTACCCTGGACAGGGTAATGAAAAACTGTTTTTT
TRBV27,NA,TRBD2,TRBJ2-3,CASSLRGLAGDSRRDTQYF,TGTGCCAGCAGTTTACGGGGACTAGCGGGAGACTCTAGAAGGGATACGCAGTATTTT
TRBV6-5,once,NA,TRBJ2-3,CASSRQGTDTQYF,TGTGCCAGCAGTCGACAGGGCACAGATACGCAGTATTTT
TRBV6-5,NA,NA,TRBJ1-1,CASSYVSPRDTEAFF,TGTGCCAGCAGTTACGTGTCTCCAAGGGACACTGAAGCTTTCTTT
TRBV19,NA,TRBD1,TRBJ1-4,CASSSLGQGNLNEKLFF,TGTGCCAGTAGTTCCTTGGGACAGGGGAATCTTAATGAAAAACTGTTTTTT
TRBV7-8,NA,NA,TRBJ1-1,CASSLVGHSGMGTEAFF,TGTGCCAGCAGCTTAGTTGGGCACTCGGGGATGGGCACTGAAGCTTTCTTT
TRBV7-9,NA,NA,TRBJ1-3,CASRRVHEGNTIYF,TGTGCCAGCAGACGGGTGCACGAAGGAAACACCATATATTTT
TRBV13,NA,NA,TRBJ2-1,CASSPLAGEQFF,TGTGCCAGCAGCCCCTTGGCCGGTGAGCAGTTCTTC
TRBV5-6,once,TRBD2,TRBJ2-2,CASSFGLAGGTGELFF,TGTGCCAGCAGCTTCGGCCTAGCGGGGGGTACCGGGGAGCTGTTTTTT
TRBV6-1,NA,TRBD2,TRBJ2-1,CASSVQGASGGLAYNEQFF,TGTGCCAGCAGTGTTCAAGGGGCTAGCGGGGGCTTAGCGTACAATGAGCAGTTCTTC
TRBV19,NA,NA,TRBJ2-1,CAIKGPVGSRGTYNEQFF,TGTGCCATCAAAGGTCCGGTGGGTTCAAGGGGAACCTACAATGAGCAGTTCTTC
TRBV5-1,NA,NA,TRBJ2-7,CASSLVQSYEQYF,TGCGCCAGCAGCTTGGTCCAGAGCTACGAGCAGTACTTC
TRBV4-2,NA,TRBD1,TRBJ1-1,CASSQRDRGNTEAFF,TGTGCCAGCAGCCAACGGGACAGGGGGAACACTGAAGCTTTCTTT
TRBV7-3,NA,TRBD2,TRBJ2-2,CASSSTSGINTGELFF,TGTGCCAGCAGCTCGACTAGCGGGATAAACACCGGGGAGCTGTTTTTT
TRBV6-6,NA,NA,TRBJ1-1,CASSANTEAFF,TGTGCCAGCAGTGCTAACACTGAAGCTTTCTTT
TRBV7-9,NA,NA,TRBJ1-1,CASSRGAKWTEAFF,TGTGCCAGCAGTCGAGGGGCGAAGTGGACTGAAGCTTTCTTT
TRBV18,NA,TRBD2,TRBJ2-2,CASSQTTALAGVSGELFF,TGTGCCAGCTCACAAACCACAGCTCTAGCGGGAGTTTCCGGGGAGCTGTTTTTT
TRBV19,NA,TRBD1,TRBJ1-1,CASRDRANTEAFF,TGTGCCAGTAGAGACAGGGCGAACACTGAAGCTTTCTTT
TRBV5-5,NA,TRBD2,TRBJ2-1,CASTYGTSSVNEQFF,TGTGCCAGCACCTACGGGACTAGCTCGGTCAATGAGCAGTTCTTC
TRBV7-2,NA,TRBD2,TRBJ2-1,CASSPFRSGSGYEQFF,TGTGCCAGCAGCCCCTTCCGTAGCGGGAGTGGCTATGAGCAGTTCTTC
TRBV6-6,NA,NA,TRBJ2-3,CASSYRADSGTDTQYF,TGTGCCAGCAGTTACAGGGCCGACTCTGGCACAGATACGCAGTATTTT
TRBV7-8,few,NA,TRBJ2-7,CASSLALQEQYF,TGTGCCAGCAGCTTAGCTCTGCAGGAGCAGTACTTC
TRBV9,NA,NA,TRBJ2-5,CASSPGPPRETQYF,TGTGCCAGCAGCCCGGGCCCCCCAAGGGAGACCCAGTACTTC